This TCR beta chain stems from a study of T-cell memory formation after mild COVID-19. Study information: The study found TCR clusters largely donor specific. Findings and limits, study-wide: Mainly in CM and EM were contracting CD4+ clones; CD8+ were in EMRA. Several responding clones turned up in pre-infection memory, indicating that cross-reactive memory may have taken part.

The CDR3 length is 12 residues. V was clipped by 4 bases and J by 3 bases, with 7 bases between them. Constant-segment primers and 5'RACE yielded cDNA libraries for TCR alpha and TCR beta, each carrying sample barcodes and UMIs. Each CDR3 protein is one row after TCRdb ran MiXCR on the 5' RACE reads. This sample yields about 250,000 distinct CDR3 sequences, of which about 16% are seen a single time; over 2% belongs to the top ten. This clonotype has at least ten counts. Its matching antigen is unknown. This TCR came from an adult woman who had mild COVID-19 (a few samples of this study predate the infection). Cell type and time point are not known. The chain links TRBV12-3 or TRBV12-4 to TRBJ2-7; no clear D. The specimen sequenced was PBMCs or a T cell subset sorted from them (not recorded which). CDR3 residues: CASSSTSYEQYF. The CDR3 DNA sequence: TGTGCCAGCAGTTCCACAAGCTACGAGCAGTACTTC.